This TCR beta chain emerged from a study of T-cell reconstitution after alpha-beta-depleted transplantation in children. This clonotype was recorded many times. Library preparation (for TCRbeta) was performed with unique molecular identifiers. In TCRdb, the PCR reads were re-called with MiXCR into one record per CDR3 protein. The sample records about 600,000 distinct CDR3 sequences, roughly a tenth being singletons. The ends lost 5 bases at V and 2 bases at J; junction bases unmatched: 2. The germline gives CDR1 DFQATT, CDR2 SNEGSKA (reference sequence). The length of the CDR3 is 14 residues. Sequencing used PBMCs from the stem cell graft donor, obtained from the stem cell graft. The chain carries TRBV20-1 and TRBJ2-7; 14 positions match TRBD2. This sequence was found in a human donor who donated a stem cell graft to a child with acute myeloid leukemia. CDR3 in DNA: TGCAGTGCTCGACTAGCGGGAGGGCCCTACGAGCAGTACTTC. Encoded protein: CSARLAGGPYEQYF.